This T cell receptor (beta chain) was captured by sequencing in a study of blood T cells in healthy people across ages. Study observations and caveats: A roughly linear age-dependent decrease characterized TCR beta diversity per million T cells. With donor CMV status unknown, expanded clonotype changes were possibly confounded.

The germline CDR1 and CDR2 sequences are KGHSH and LQKENI. The length of the CDR3 is 15 residues. V shed 6 bases and J shed 2 bases, with 17 bases lying between them. Together with a sample-barcoded 5' primer, a J-beta primer mix was included in a second PCR lasting roughly 6 to 12 cycles. TCRdb itself ran the 5' RACE reads through MiXCR, one entry per CDR3 protein. The table shows about 720,000 distinct CDR3 sequences, with roughly 20% occurring only once. Donors were systemically healthy Caucasian individuals from Russia aged about 6 to 100 years. This clonotype was seen a few times. Its target is not known.

The J gene is TRBJ2-7, the V gene TRBV18; the D gene could be TRBD1 or TRBD2 (5 bases each). The origin of this receptor is an older man in good health. Sequenced sample: blood. The CDR3 is CASSLHPGPTYEQYF. In DNA, the CDR3 is TGTGCCAGCTCTCTACATCCGGGACCAACCTACGAGCAGTACTTC.